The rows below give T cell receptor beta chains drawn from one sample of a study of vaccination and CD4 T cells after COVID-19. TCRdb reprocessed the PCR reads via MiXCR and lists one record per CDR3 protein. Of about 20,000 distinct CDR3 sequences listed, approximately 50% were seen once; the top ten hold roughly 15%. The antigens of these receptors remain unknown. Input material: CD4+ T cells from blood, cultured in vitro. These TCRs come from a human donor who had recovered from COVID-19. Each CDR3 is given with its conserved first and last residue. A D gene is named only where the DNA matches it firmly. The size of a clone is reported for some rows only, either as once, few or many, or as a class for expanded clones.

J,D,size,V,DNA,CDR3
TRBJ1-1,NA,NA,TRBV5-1,TGCGCCAGCAGCTTGACAATGACAGTTAACACTGAAGCTTTCTTT,CASSLTMTVNTEAFF
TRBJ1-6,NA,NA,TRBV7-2,TGTGCCAGCAGCTTAGCATTCGCCAGGGGCAATTCACCCCTCCACTTT,CASSLAFARGNSPLHF
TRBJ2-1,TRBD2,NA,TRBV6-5,TGTGCCAGCAGTTACTTTTCGGGAGGGTACAATGAGCAGTTCTTC,CASSYFSGGYNEQFF
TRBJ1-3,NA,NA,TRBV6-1,TGTGCCAGTACAGCGAGCTCTGGAAACACCATATATTTT,CASTASSGNTIYF
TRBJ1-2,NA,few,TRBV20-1,TGCAGTGCTAGAGATTTGCAGCCTGGCTACACCTTC,CSARDLQPGYTF
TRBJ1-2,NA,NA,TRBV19,TGTGCCAGTAGTATCAATCTGGACTATGGCTACACCTTC,CASSINLDYGYTF
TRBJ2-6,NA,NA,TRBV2,TGTGCCAGCAGTTTAAGTAGAACTGGGGCCAACGTCCTGACTTTC,CASSLSRTGANVLTF
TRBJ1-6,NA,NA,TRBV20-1,TGCAGTGCTGCTGGTAATTCACCCCTCCACTTT,CSAAGNSPLHF
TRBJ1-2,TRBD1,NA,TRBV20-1,TGCAGTGCCAGCGAGGACAGGCGTCTTGGCTACACCTTC,CSASEDRRLGYTF
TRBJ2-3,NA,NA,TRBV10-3,TGTGCCATCAGTGATCGGGGAACTAGCACAGATACGCAGTATTTT,CAISDRGTSTDTQYF
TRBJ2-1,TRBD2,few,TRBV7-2,TGTGCCAGCAGCCAAAGACTAGCGGGGAGCTCCTACAATGAGCAGTTCTTC,CASSQRLAGSSYNEQFF
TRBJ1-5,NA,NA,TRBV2,TGTGCCAGCAGGGCTGCATGGGGGGCAAGCAATCAGCCCCAGCATTTT,CASRAAWGASNQPQHF
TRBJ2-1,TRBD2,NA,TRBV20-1,TGCAGTGCTAGAGGAGCTAGCGGGAGCTATGAGCAGTTCTTC,CSARGASGSYEQFF
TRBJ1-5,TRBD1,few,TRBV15,TGTGCCACCAGCAGGGACAGGGGTAGCAATCAGCCCCAGCATTTT,CATSRDRGSNQPQHF
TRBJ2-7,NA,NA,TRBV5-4,TGTGCCAGCAGCCCCGTTTCGGGGCAGGGGTCCTACGAGCAGTACTTC,CASSPVSGQGSYEQYF
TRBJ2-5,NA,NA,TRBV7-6,TGTGCCAGCAGCTTAGAACACAGCACCCACCAAGAGACCCAGTACTTC,CASSLEHSTHQETQYF
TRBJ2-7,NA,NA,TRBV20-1,TGCAGTGCTATGGACCCGTTATCCTACGAGCAGTACTTC,CSAMDPLSYEQYF
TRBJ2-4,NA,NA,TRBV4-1,TGCGCCAGCAGCCAAGTCACGGGTGCCAAAAACATTCAGTACTTC,CASSQVTGAKNIQYF
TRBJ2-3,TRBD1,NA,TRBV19,TGTGCCAGTAGTTGGACAGGGGACCCCACAGATACGCAGTATTTT,CASSWTGDPTDTQYF
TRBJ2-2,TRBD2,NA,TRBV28,TGTGCCAGCAGTTTATGGGGAGGGAGGGACACCGGGGAGCTGTTTTTT,CASSLWGGRDTGELFF
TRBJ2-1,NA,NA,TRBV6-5,TGTGCCAGCAGTTACCGGGTTGGCTCCTACAATGAGCAGTTCTTC,CASSYRVGSYNEQFF
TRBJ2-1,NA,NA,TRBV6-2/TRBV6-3,TGTGCCAGCAGGGGCCAAACTGAGCAGTTCTTC,CASRGQTEQFF
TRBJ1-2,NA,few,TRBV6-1,TGTGCCAGCAGCCGACAGAACTATGGCTACACCTTC,CASSRQNYGYTF
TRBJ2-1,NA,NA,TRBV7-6,TGTGCCAGCAGCTTAGGTAGTTACAATGAGCAGTTCTTC,CASSLGSYNEQFF
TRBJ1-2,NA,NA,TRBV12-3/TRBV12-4,TGTGCCAGCAGTTGGCCGGGGGCTGTGTTTGGCTACACCTTC,CASSWPGAVFGYTF
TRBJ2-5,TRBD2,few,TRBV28,TGTGCCAGCAGTTCTCCGCCCCAACGACTAGCGGGAGTTGAAGAGACCCAGTACTTC,CASSSPPQRLAGVEETQYF
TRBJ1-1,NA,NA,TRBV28,TGTGCCAGCGACAGTAACTTGGACACTGAAGCTTTCTTT,CASDSNLDTEAFF
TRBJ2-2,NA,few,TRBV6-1,TGTGCCAGCAGTCCTCACGGGAACACCGGGGAGCTGTTTTTT,CASSPHGNTGELFF
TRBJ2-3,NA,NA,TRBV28,TGTGCCAGCAGTTTACGGAACAGGGAAGATACGCAGTATTTT,CASSLRNREDTQYF
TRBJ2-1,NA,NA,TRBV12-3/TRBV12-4,TGTGCCAGCAGTTTAGTTCGGTCCTACAATGAGCAGTTCTTC,CASSLVRSYNEQFF
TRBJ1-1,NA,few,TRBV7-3,TGTGCCAGCAGCCCCGGGAGGGACACTGAAGCTTTCTTT,CASSPGRDTEAFF
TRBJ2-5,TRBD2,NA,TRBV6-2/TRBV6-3,TGTGCCAGCAGGCACACTAGCGGGATGGGAGAGACCCAGTACTTC,CASRHTSGMGETQYF
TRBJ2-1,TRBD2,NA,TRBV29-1,TGCGCCACCGCAGCGGGAGGGCCTTATGAGCAGTTCTTC,CATAAGGPYEQFF
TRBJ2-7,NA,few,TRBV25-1,TGTGCCAGCAGTGAGAGGGAGTGGTACGAGCAGTACTTC,CASSEREWYEQYF
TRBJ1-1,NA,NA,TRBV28,TGTGCCAGCAGTTTATGGGGAGGGCCAAACACTGAAGCTTTCTTT,CASSLWGGPNTEAFF
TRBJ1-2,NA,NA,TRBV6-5,TGTGCCAGCAGTTACTCGGTTCCGGGAAAATATGGCTACACCTTC,CASSYSVPGKYGYTF
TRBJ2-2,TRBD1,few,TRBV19,TGTGCCGCCCACAGGGGGCGCGGCACCGGGGAGCTGTTTTTT,CAAHRGRGTGELFF
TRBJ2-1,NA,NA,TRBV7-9,TGTGCCAGCAGCTTAGCGGACAGTTTCGGGTACAATGAGCAGTTCTTC,CASSLADSFGYNEQFF
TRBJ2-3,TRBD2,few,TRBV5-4,TGTGCCAGCAGCTTAGCGGGGGGCCGCACAGATACGCAGTATTTT,CASSLAGGRTDTQYF
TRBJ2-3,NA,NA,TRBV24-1,TGTGCCACCAGTGTCCCTGACAGGTTTAGCACAGATACGCAGTATTTT,CATSVPDRFSTDTQYF
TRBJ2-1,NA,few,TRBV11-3,TGTGCCAGCAGCTTAGGGGTTGCTAGCGTATCCGGAGGTGAGCAGTTCTTC,CASSLGVASVSGGEQFF
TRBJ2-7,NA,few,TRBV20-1,TGCAGTGCTAGAGTCGGGGGAGACTACGAGCAGTACTTC,CSARVGGDYEQYF
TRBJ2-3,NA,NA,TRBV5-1,TGCGCCAGCAGCCTCTTCGGGGGTCGAGGCACAGATACGCAGTATTTT,CASSLFGGRGTDTQYF
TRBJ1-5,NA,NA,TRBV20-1,TGCAGTGCGGCGGGAGGAACAGGGTTGGGTCAGCCCCAGCATTTT,CSAAGGTGLGQPQHF
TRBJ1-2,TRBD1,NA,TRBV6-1,TGTGCCAGCAGTCTTACAGGGGCGACCTCCTATGGCTACACCTTC,CASSLTGATSYGYTF
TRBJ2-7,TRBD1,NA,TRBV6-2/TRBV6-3,TGTGCCAGCAGTTCTCCCGGGACAGTCTCCTACGAGCAGTACTTC,CASSSPGTVSYEQYF
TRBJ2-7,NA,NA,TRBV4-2,TGTGCCAGCAGCCAAGCACTAGGAACCTACGAGCAGTACTTC,CASSQALGTYEQYF
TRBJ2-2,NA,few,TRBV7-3,TGTGCCAGCAGCCCCCCCGGGGGGCCGTCCGGGGAGCTGTTTTTT,CASSPPGGPSGELFF
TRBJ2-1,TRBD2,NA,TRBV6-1,TGTGCCAGCAGTGAAGTATCCGGGACTAGCGGGTTACTAAGCTCCTACAATGAGCAGTTCTTC,CASSEVSGTSGLLSSYNEQFF
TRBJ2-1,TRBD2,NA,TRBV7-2,TGTGCCAGCAGCTTAGGGGGGGGAGGCTACAATGAGCAGTTCTTC,CASSLGGGGYNEQFF
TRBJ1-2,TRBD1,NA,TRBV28,TGTGCCAGCAGTTTATTCCCCGGACAGGGGGCTATTGGCTACACCTTC,CASSLFPGQGAIGYTF
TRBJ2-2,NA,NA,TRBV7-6,TGTGCCAGCAGCGGAGGGGCCAACACCGGGGAGCTGTTTTTT,CASSGGANTGELFF
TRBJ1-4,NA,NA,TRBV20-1,TGCAGTGCTAGAATGGCCCTAGGGGAAAAACTGTTTTTT,CSARMALGEKLFF
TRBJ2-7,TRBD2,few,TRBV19,TGTGCCAGTAGTGCTTTAGCGGGGGTCTACGAGCAGTACTTC,CASSALAGVYEQYF